These T cell receptor beta chains were read from a single sample in a study of cytomegalovirus exposure and HLA in healthy donors. TCRdb keeps only in-frame clones here, not all; method: immunoSEQ multiplex PCR. The table lists roughly 300,000 clones, around 86% of them singletons. The sequencing sample was made of PBMCs. The receptors derive from a man aged 35 to 55 in good health and CMV-seropositive. Both conserved end residues are part of each CDR3. D genes are given only for firm matches. Clone sizes are given selectively: once, few, many, or a class where the clone is expanded.

TRBV4-1	.	16	TRBJ1-6	.	TGCGCCAGCAGCCCTTGGTCTTTAGTGACGGGTTCACCCCTCCACTTT	CASSPWSLVTGSPLHF
TRBV2	.	13	TRBJ2-7	few	TGTGCCAGCAATGGGATCGGGAACTACGAGCAGTACTTC	CASNGIGNYEQYF
TRBV4-3	.	16	TRBJ2-7	.	TGCGCCAGCAGCCAAGATAGGGACACACGGTATTACGAGCAGTACTTC	CASSQDRDTRYYEQYF
TRBV7-3	TRBD2	18	TRBJ2-3	.	TGTGCCAGCAGCCCCAGGACTAGCGGCATACCTAGCACAGATACGCAGTATTTT	CASSPRTSGIPSTDTQYF
TRBV6-5	.	13	TRBJ2-4	.	TGTGCCAGCAGTTACTCAGGGGGAAACATTCAGTACTTC	CASSYSGGNIQYF
TRBV28	.	14	TRBJ2-7	.	TGTGCCAGCAGTGTACCCGGGATATCCTACGAGCAGTACTTC	CASSVPGISYEQYF
TRBV11-2	TRBD2	15	TRBJ2-7	.	TGTGCCAGCAGCCCCTTTGCGGGAGCAACCCACGAGCAGTACTTC	CASSPFAGATHEQYF
TRBV29-1	.	14	TRBJ1-1	.	TGCAGCGTTGAAAGCACAGGGTGGAGGACTGAAGCTTTCTTT	CSVESTGWRTEAFF
TRBV7-2	.	16	TRBJ2-2	.	TGTGCCAGCAGCTTCTCTGTCCTAGGAGGGACCGGGGAGCTGTTTTTT	CASSFSVLGGTGELFF
TRBV6-6	TRBD1	14	TRBJ2-7	.	TGTGCCAGCAGAGGCGGACAGGGCGCCTACGAGCAGTACTTC	CASRGGQGAYEQYF
TRBV6-4	.	13	TRBJ1-6	.	TGTGCCAGCAGTGAGACAGAAAGGGCACCCCTCCACTTT	CASSETERAPLHF
TRBV7-7	TRBD2	15	TRBJ2-3	once	TGTGCTAGCAGCTTAGCTAGCGGTAGCACAGATACGCAGTATTTT	CASSLASGSTDTQYF
TRBV11-3	TRBD2	17	TRBJ2-1	.	TGTGCCAGCAGCGAACCGTCGGCTAGCGGCTCCTACAATGAGCAGTTCTTC	CASSEPSASGSYNEQFF
TRBV5-1	TRBD2	18	TRBJ2-5	.	TGCGCCAGCAGCCAAAGGGGACTAGCGGACCTGTACCAAGAGACCCAGTACTTC	CASSQRGLADLYQETQYF
TRBV6-5	TRBD2	13	TRBJ2-1	.	TGTGCCAGCAGCCGAGGGACTAACAATGAGCAGTTCTTC	CASSRGTNNEQFF
TRBV10-2	.	14	TRBJ2-5	.	TGCGCCAGCAGTGAGGGGGGGTACCAAGAGACCCAGTACTTC	CASSEGGYQETQYF
TRBV27	.	17	TRBJ2-2	.	TGTGCCAGCAGTCCGGTGGACAGCTCAGAAGGGCGCGGGGAGCTGTTTTTT	CASSPVDSSEGRGELFF
TRBV11-2	TRBD1	14	TRBJ1-5	.	TGTGCCAGCAGCTTTGGGACAGAAGATCAGCCCCAGCATTTT	CASSFGTEDQPQHF
TRBV5-5	TRBD2	14	TRBJ2-1	.	TGTGCCAGCAGCTTGGAATGGGCGGGAGGGCCCCAGTTCTTC	CASSLEWAGGPQFF
TRBV6-6	TRBD1	14	TRBJ1-2	.	TGTGCCAGCAGTTCACTTACAGGGGGCGGCGGCTACACCTTC	CASSSLTGGGGYTF